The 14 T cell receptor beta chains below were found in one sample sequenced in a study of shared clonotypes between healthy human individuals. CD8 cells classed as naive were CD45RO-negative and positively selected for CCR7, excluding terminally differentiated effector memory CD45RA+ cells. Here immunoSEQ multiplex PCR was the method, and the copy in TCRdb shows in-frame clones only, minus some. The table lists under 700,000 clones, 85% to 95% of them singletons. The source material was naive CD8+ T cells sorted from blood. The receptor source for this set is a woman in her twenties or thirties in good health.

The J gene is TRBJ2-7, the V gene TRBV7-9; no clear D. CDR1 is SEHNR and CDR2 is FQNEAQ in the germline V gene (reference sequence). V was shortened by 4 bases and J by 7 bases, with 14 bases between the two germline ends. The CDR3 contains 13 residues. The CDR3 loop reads CASSSFSDGEQYF. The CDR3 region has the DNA TGTGCCAGCAGCTCCTTTTCGGATGGAGAGCAGTACTTC. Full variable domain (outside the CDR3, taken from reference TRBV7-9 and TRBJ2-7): DTGVSQNPRHKITKRGQNVTFRCDPISEHNRLYWYRQTLGQGPEFLTYFQNEAQLEKSRLLSDRFSAERPKGSFSTLEIQRTEQGDSAMYLCASSSFSDGEQYFGPGTRLTVT.

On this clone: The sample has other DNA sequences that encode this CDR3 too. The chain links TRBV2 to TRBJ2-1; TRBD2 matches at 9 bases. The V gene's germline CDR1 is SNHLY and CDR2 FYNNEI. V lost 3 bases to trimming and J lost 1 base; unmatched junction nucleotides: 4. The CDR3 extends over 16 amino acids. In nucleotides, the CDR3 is TGTGCCAGCAGTGAGAGTAGCGGGAGTTCCTACAATGAGCAGTTCTTC. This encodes CASSESSGSSYNEQFF.

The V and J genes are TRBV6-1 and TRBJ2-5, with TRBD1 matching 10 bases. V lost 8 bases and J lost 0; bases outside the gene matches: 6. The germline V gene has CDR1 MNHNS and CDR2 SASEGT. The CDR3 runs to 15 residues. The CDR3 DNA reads TGTGCCAGCGCCGGGGACAGGGGTTACCAAGAGACCCAGTACTTC. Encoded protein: CASAGDRGYQETQYF.

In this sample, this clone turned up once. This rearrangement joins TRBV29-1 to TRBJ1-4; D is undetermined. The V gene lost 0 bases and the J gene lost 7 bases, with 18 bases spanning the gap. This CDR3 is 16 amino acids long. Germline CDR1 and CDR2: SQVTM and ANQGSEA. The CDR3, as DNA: TGCAGCGTTGAAGATGTGGACGGACCCCGAGGTGAAAAACTGTTTTTT. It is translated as CSVEDVDGPRGEKLFF.

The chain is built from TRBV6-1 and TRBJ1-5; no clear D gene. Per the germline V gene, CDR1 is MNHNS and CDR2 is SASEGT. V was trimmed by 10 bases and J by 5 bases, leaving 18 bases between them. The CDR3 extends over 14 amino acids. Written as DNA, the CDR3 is TGTGCCACCAACCGGTTAGTTCGCGATCAGCCCCAGCATTTT. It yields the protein CATNRLVRDQPQHF.

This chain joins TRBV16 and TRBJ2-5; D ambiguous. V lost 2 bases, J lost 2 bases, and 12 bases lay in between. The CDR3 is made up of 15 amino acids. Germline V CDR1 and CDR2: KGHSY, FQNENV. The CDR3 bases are TGTGCCAGCAGCCAAACCGAACCTATTCAAGAGACCCAGTACTTC. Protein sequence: CASSQTEPIQETQYF.

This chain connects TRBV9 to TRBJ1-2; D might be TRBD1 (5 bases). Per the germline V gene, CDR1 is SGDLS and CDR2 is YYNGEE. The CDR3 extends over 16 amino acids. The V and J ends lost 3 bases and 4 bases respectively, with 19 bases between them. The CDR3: CASSGSRAGYSYGYTF. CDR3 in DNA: TGTGCCAGCAGCGGTAGCAGGGCAGGGTATTCCTATGGCTACACCTTC.

The CDR3 region has the DNA TGTGCCAGCAGCTTAGGGGACTATAACATTCAGTACTTC. Amino acids: CASSLGDYNIQYF. The chain uses TRBV7-6 and TRBJ2-4, with 7 bases that match TRBD2. Germline trimming cut 1 base from V and 7 bases from J; bases unmatched to any gene: 1. The CDR3 has 13 residues. CDR1 is SGHVS and CDR2 is FNYEAQ in the germline V gene.

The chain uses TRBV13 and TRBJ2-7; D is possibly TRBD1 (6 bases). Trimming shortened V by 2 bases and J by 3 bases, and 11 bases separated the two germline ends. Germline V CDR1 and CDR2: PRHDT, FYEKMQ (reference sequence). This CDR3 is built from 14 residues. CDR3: CASSLRQGIYEQYF. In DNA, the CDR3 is TGTGCCAGCAGCTTACGGCAGGGGATCTACGAGCAGTACTTC.

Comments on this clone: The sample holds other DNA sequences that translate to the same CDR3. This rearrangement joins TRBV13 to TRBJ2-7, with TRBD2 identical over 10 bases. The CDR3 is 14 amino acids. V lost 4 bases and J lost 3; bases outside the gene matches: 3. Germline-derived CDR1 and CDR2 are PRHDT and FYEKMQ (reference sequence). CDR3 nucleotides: TGTGCCAGCAGCTCCGGGACTAGCGTCTACGAGCAGTACTTC. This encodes CASSSGTSVYEQYF.

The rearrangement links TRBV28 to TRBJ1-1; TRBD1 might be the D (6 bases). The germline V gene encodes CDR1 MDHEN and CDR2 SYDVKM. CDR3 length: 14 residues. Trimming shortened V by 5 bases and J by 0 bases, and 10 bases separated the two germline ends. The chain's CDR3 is CASSKDSLNTEAFF. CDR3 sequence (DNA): TGTGCCAGCAGTAAGGACAGTTTGAACACTGAAGCTTTCTTT.

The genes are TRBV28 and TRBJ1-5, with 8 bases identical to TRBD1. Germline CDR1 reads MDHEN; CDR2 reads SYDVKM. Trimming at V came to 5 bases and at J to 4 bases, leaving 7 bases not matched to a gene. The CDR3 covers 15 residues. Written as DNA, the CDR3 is TGTGCCAGCAGTCCCCTATACAGGGGGAATCAGCCCCAGCATTTT. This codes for CASSPLYRGNQPQHF.

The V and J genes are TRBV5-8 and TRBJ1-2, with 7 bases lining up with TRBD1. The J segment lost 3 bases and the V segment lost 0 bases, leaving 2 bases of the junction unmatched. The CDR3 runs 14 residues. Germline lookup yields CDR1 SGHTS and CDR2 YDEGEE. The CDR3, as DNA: TGTGCCAGCAGCTTGGCCGGGACAGACTATGGCTACACCTTC. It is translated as CASSLAGTDYGYTF.

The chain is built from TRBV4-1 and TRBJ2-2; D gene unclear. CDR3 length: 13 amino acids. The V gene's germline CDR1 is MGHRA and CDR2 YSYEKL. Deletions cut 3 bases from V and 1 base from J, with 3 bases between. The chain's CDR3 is CASSHGNTGELFF. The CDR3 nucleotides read TGCGCCAGCAGCCACGGGAACACCGGGGAGCTGTTTTTT.